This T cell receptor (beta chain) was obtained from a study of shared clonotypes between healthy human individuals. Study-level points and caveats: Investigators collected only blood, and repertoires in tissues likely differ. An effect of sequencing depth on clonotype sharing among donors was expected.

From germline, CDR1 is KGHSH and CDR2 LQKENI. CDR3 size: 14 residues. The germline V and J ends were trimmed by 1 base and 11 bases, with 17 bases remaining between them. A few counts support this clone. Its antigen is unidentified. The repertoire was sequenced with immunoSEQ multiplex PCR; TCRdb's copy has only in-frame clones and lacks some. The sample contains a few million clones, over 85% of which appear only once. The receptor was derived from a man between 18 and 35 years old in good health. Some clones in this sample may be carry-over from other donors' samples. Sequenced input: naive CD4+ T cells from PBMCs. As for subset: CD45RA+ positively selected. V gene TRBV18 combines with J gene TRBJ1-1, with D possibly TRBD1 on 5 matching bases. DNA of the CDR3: TGTGCCAGCTCACCACGCAATTTCGGGGACTTGGCTTTCTTT. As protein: CASSPRNFGDLAFF.